The sequence of this TCR beta chain was determined in a study of blood T cell repertoires in COVID-19. Study at large: Acute and convalescent COVID-19 specimens originated in the United States, Italy and Spain.

Clinical history reported by participants formed the basis on which cohorts were assigned. Original analysis: Amplification with reference gene primers provided the estimates of nucleated cell counts. Clones were sequenced by immunoSEQ multiplex PCR, and TCRdb holds only the in-frame ones, with some missing. Clone size and V and J calls were adopted from that table, with D and trimming inferred from the DNA. Altogether 380,000 or so clones are present, around 87% being singletons, with the ten largest covering about 0.89%. This clonotype was sampled from a woman in her thirties with acute COVID-19. Sequences were obtained from PBMCs or T cells enriched from blood (not recorded which).

The DNA for the CDR3 is TGTGCCAGCTCACCACCCGGGGGGGCCAAAAACATTCAGTACTTC. Amino acid sequence: CASSPPGGAKNIQYF. The rearrangement links TRBV18 to TRBJ2-4; 7 positions agree with TRBD2. Losses at the gene ends were 0 bases for V and 1 base for J; bases not matched to a gene: 0. Germline CDR1 is KGHSH and CDR2 is LQKENI. The CDR3 spans 15 residues.